The 25 T cell receptor beta chains in this list originate from one sample, sequenced in a study of blood T cell repertoires in COVID-19. Assay: immunoSEQ multiplex PCR; the TCRdb copy retains only in-frame clones and omits some. The repertoire holds under 150,000 clones, 80% to 85% seen once, with 15% to 20% in the top ten. The sample consisted of PBMCs or T cells enriched from blood (not recorded which). Receptors originate from a man aged 25 to 45 who had recovered from COVID-19.

This chain uses TRBV4-1 with TRBJ2-6; D gene unclear. This CDR3 has 14 amino acids. Trimming took 1 base from V and 4 from J, leaving 5 bases between them. Germline CDR1 MGHRA, CDR2 YSYEKL. CDR3 DNA sequence: TGCGCCAGCAGCCAAGGGCCCGGGGCCAACGTCCTGACTTTC. This encodes CASSQGPGANVLTF.

V usage is TRBV5-6 and J usage is TRBJ2-1; D not certain. The CDR3 runs 15 residues. Trimming left V 0 bases short and J 1 base short, with 8 bases between. CDR1 SGHDT and CDR2 YYEEEE come from the germline V gene. CDR3 protein: CASSLDGQSYNEQFF. The CDR3 region has the DNA TGTGCCAGCAGCTTGGATGGCCAGTCCTACAATGAGCAGTTCTTC.

This chain connects TRBV29-1 to TRBJ2-7; D possibly corresponds to TRBD2 (6 bases). The germline V and J ends were trimmed by 3 bases and 3 bases, with 12 bases remaining between them. The CDR3 has 13 amino acids. Germline V lookup: CDR1 SQVTM, CDR2 ANQGSEA. The CDR3 region has the DNA TGCAGCGTTGAGGAAGCTAGCGACTACGAGCAGTACTTC. Amino acids: CSVEEASDYEQYF.

The chain couples TRBV10-3 to TRBJ2-1; TRBD1 aligns across 7 bases. The CDR3 loop spans 11 amino acids. Germline trimming cut 4 bases from V and 10 bases from J; bases unmatched to any gene: 1. Germline values: CDR1 ENHRY, CDR2 SYGVKD. CDR3 DNA: TGTGCCATCAGTGGGGACAGAGAGCAGTTCTTC. Protein: CAISGDREQFF.

The gene calls are TRBV28 and TRBJ2-3; D is possibly TRBD2 (6 bases). CDR1 and CDR2 from the germline V gene are MDHEN and SYDVKM. The V end lost 5 bases, the J end lost 2 bases, and 11 bases lay between the germline ends. The CDR3 totals 14 residues. DNA of the CDR3: TGTGCCAGCAGTCACGGGACTTACACAGATACGCAGTATTTT. It yields the protein CASSHGTYTDTQYF.

The chain combines TRBV4-2 with TRBJ2-4, with TRBD2 identical over 9 bases. The germline gives CDR1 LGHNA, CDR2 YNFKEQ. The length of the CDR3 is 20 residues. V lost 4 bases, J lost 0 bases, and 16 bases stayed unmatched. This CDR3 reads CASSLHGAGGPEVAKNIQYF. DNA of the CDR3: TGTGCCAGCAGCCTCCATGGGGCGGGGGGGCCTGAGGTAGCCAAAAACATTCAGTACTTC.

The chain joins TRBV19 to TRBJ1-5; possibly TRBD1 for D (5 bases). V lost 9 bases to trimming and J lost 1 base, with 16 bases between them. The CDR3 loop spans 15 amino acids. Germline lookup yields CDR1 LNHDA and CDR2 SQIVND (reference sequence). The CDR3 loop reads CASTQGVRSNQPQHF. The DNA of the CDR3 is TGTGCCAGCACCCAGGGCGTGCGAAGCAATCAGCCCCAGCATTTT.

The chain recombines TRBV18 with TRBJ2-1; 8 bases map to TRBD1. This CDR3 spans 18 amino acids. Germline V gene sequence: CDR1 KGHSH, CDR2 LQKENI. V dropped 3 bases and J dropped 3; count of bases not matched to a gene: 13. CDR3 nucleotides: TGTGCCAGCTCACCGCTGACAGGGGCCATCCCTAGCTACAATGAGCAGTTCTTC. Translating gives CASSPLTGAIPSYNEQFF.

The rearrangement links TRBV2 to TRBJ1-5; D not resolved. The CDR3 has 13 residues. The germline gives CDR1 SNHLY, CDR2 FYNNEI. V was cut by 7 bases and J by 4 bases, with 11 bases left in between. CDR3 sequence (DNA): TGTGCCAGCAATATATTCGGGAATCAGCCCCAGCATTTT. The encoded protein is CASNIFGNQPQHF.

The chain recombines TRBV5-4 with TRBJ2-1; D may be TRBD2 (7 bases). Trimming took off 6 bases at V and 0 bases at J, with 16 bases between the two ends. The CDR3 totals 16 residues. Germline-derived CDR1 and CDR2 are SGHNT and YYREEE (reference sequence). The CDR3 nucleotides are TGTGCCAGCAACCCTAGGGGGGGTAGCTCCTACAATGAGCAGTTCTTC. Translated, it gives CASNPRGGSSYNEQFF.

The genes are TRBV12-3 or TRBV12-4 and TRBJ2-5; TRBD1 is a possible D gene (6 bases). Trimming left V 5 bases short and J 5 bases short, with 12 bases between. This CDR3 region has 13 residues. The DNA of the CDR3 is TGTGCCAGCAGTCCCCAACAGGGTGAGACCCAGTACTTC. Protein sequence: CASSPQQGETQYF.

The chain combines TRBV30 with TRBJ1-4; D unclear. CDR3 size: 14 residues. Trimming cost V 1 base and J 8 bases, with 14 bases left between them. Germline lookup yields CDR1 GTSNPN and CDR2 SVGIG (reference sequence). CDR3 protein: CAWSASANGEKLFF. Here the CDR3 DNA reads TGTGCCTGGAGTGCCTCCGCGAACGGGGAAAAACTGTTTTTT.

This sequence joins TRBV7-9 and TRBJ2-7; 11 nucleotides line up with TRBD2. The CDR3 totals 15 residues. Germline trimming cut 4 bases from V and 5 bases from J; bases unmatched to any gene: 7. Germline CDR1 is SEHNR and CDR2 is FQNEAQ (reference sequence). The CDR3 region has the DNA TGTGCCAGCAGCTACACTAGCGGGAGTAACGACGAGCAGTACTTC. Protein: CASSYTSGSNDEQYF. Full variable domain (outside the CDR3, taken from reference TRBV7-9 and TRBJ2-7): DTGVSQNPRHKITKRGQNVTFRCDPISEHNRLYWYRQTLGQGPEFLTYFQNEAQLEKSRLLSDRFSAERPKGSFSTLEIQRTEQGDSAMYLCASSYTSGSNDEQYFGPGTRLTVT.

As DNA, the CDR3 is TGTGCCAGTAGTATGGGGGCGAGCGGCTACACCTTC. Amino acid sequence: CASSMGASGYTF. The rearrangement joins TRBV19 to TRBJ1-2; D may be TRBD1 (6 bases). This CDR3 spans 12 amino acids. Trimming cost V 3 bases and J 8 bases, with 10 bases left between them. Germline-derived CDR1 and CDR2 are LNHDA and SQIVND (reference sequence).

This clone was found once. Relative to the germline gene, one junction end is altered; a read error may explain this. This chain joins TRBV5-1 and TRBJ2-1; 13 bases are shared with TRBD2. The CDR3 is 15 residues long. Germline CDR1 and CDR2: SGHRS and YFSETQ. The CDR3 bases are TGCGCCAGCACCTTGGGGACTAGCGGGGATAATGAGCAGTTCTTC. This sequence encodes CASTLGTSGDNEQFF.

This clone was seen only a few times. The chain has TRBV19 and TRBJ1-2, with TRBD1 identical over 11 bases. V lost 1 base to trimming and J lost 7 bases; unmatched junction nucleotides: 8. The CDR3 consists of 16 residues. Germline CDR1 and CDR2: LNHDA and SQIVND (reference sequence). Here the CDR3 DNA reads TGTGCCAGTAGTATAGCCCCGGGACAGGGGGGAACTGGCTACACCTTC. Its protein is CASSIAPGQGGTGYTF.

This clone was seen just once. This chain uses TRBV5-1 with TRBJ2-5, with a possible D match to TRBD2 (5 bases). This CDR3 is built from 13 residues. Trimming stripped 7 bases from V and 4 bases from J, with 14 bases between. Germline values: CDR1 SGHRS, CDR2 YFSETQ. CDR3 in DNA: TGCGCCAGCCAGAGGGTCTTGGGAGAGACCCAGTACTTC. Residues: CASQRVLGETQYF.

The J gene is TRBJ2-1, the V gene TRBV27, with 8 positions matching TRBD2. The V segment lost 5 bases and the J segment 8 bases; nucleotides outside the gene matches: 14. The CDR3 extends over 16 amino acids. Looked up from germline, CDR1 is MNHEY and CDR2 is SMNVEV (reference sequence). The CDR3 coding sequence is TGTGCCAGCAGTCCTCAGGAGCGGGGGCTATATGATGAGCAGTTCTTC. Translating it yields CASSPQERGLYDEQFF.

The rearrangement joins TRBV19 to TRBJ1-2; no reliable D call. Trimming removed 11 bases from V and 7 bases from J, with 23 bases in between. The CDR3 is made up of 14 amino acids. CDR1 is LNHDA and CDR2 is SQIVND in the germline V gene (reference sequence). CDR3 coding DNA: TGTGCCGCCAGCCCCCGAACAGCTTGGCCTGGCTACACCTTC. It is translated as CAASPRTAWPGYTF.

The rearrangement joins TRBV4-2 to TRBJ2-2; weak D call: TRBD1 (6 bases). In germline, CDR1 is LGHNA, CDR2 YNFKEQ. The CDR3 contains 17 residues. V gave up 3 bases and J gave up 4 bases, with 18 bases separating them. CDR3 region: CASSQAHGQPSTGELFF. The CDR3 bases are TGTGCCAGCAGCCAGGCTCACGGACAGCCGAGCACCGGGGAGCTGTTTTTT.

This rearrangement joins TRBV9 to TRBJ2-3; no reliable D call. CDR3 length equals 13 residues. Between the trimmed V and J ends, which lost 4 bases and 2 bases, there was a span of 8 bases. The germline gives CDR1 SGDLS, CDR2 YYNGEE. CDR3 nucleotide sequence: TGTGCCAGCAGCCCTAGTTCCACAGATACGCAGTATTTT. Its translation: CASSPSSTDTQYF.

V is TRBV30 and J is TRBJ1-6, with 10 positions matching TRBD1. The germline V gene has CDR1 GTSNPN and CDR2 SVGIG (reference sequence). The CDR3 totals 15 residues. V shed 1 base and J 9 bases; nucleotides not matched to a gene: 6. For the CDR3, the DNA is TGTGCCTGGAGTGCAGGGACAGGGGCTGGTTCACCCCTCCACTTT. Translated, it gives CAWSAGTGAGSPLHF.

This clone was picked up one time. J is TRBJ2-7 and V is TRBV6-2 or TRBV6-3, with TRBD2 identical over 8 bases. The V gene end was trimmed by 5 bases and the J gene end by 6 bases; junction bases not matched to a gene: 21. The CDR3 length is 18 residues. The germline CDR1 and CDR2 sequences are MNHEY and SVGEGT. The CDR3 region is CASSPLLAGGPGFSEQYV. In DNA, the CDR3 is TGTGCCAGCAGTCCCCTCCTGGCGGGGGGCCCGGGGTTCTCCGAGCAGTACGTC.

The chain employs TRBV2 and TRBJ1-2; 9 nucleotides line up with TRBD1. The CDR3 contains 15 residues. The V gene end was trimmed by 4 bases and the J gene end by 7 bases; junction bases not matched to a gene: 10. Germline V gene lookup returns CDR1 SNHLY and CDR2 FYNNEI. CDR3 residues: CASSGKGQGMGGYTF. The CDR3 DNA follows: TGTGCCAGCAGTGGCAAGGGACAGGGAATGGGTGGCTACACCTTC.

The CDR3 loop is CASSSTGEHEQYF. The CDR3 region has the DNA TGTGCCAGCAGTTCGACAGGGGAACACGAGCAGTACTTC. V usage is TRBV12-3 or TRBV12-4 and J usage is TRBJ2-7; 8 nucleotides align to TRBD1. J lost 5 bases, V lost 4 bases, and 4 bases had no gene match. The CDR3 totals 13 residues.